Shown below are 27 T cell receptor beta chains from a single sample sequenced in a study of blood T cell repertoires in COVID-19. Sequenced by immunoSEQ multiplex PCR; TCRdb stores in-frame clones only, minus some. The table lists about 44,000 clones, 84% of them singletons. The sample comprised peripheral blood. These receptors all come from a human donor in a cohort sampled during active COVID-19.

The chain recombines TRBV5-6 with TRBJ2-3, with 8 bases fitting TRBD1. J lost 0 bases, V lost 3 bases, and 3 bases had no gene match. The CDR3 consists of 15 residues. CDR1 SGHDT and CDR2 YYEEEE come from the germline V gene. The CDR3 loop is CASSSRTGSTDTQYF. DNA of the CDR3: TGTGCCAGCAGCTCCCGGACAGGGAGCACAGATACGCAGTATTTT.

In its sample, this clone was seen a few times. The CDR3 protein is CASSQTVTSGGAVKTQYF. The CDR3, as DNA: TGCGCCAGCAGCCAAACTGTGACTAGCGGGGGGGCGGTAAAGACCCAGTACTTC. The chain employs TRBV4-1 and TRBJ2-5, with 14 bases matching TRBD2. J was trimmed by 6 bases and V by 2 bases; bases with no gene match: 11. The CDR3 consists of 18 residues. The germline V gene encodes CDR1 MGHRA and CDR2 YSYEKL.

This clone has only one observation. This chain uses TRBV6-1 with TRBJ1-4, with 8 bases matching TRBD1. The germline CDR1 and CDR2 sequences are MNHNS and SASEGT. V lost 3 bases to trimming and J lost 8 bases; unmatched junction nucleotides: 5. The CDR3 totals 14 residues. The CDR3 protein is CASSEPGGKEKLFF. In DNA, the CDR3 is TGTGCCAGCAGTGAGCCAGGGGGCAAGGAAAAACTGTTTTTT.

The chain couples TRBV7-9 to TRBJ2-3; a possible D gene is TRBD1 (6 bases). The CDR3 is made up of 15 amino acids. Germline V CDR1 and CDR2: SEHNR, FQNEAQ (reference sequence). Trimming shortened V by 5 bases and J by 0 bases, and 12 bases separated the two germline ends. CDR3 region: CASSPSTGSTDTQYF. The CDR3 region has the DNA TGTGCCAGCAGCCCCTCGACAGGCAGCACAGATACGCAGTATTTT.

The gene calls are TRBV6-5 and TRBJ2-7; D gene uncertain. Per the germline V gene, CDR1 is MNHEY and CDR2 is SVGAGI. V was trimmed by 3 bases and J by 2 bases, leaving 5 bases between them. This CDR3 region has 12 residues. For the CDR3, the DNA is TGTGCCAGCAGTTATACAGCCTACGAGCAGTACGTC. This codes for CASSYTAYEQYV.

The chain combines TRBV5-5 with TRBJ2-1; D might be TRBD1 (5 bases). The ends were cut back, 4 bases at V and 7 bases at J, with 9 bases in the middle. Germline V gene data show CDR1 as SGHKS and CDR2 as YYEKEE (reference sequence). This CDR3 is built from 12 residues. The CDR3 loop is CASSKTVNEQFF. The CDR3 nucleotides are TGTGCCAGCAGCAAGACAGTTAATGAGCAGTTCTTC.

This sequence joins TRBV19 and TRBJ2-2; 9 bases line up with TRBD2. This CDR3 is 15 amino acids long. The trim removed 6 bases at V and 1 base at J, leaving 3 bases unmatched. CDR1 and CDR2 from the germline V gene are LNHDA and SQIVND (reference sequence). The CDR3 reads CASRGSGGNTGELFF. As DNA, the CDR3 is TGTGCCAGTAGGGGTAGCGGGGGGAACACCGGGGAGCTGTTTTTT.

This CDR3 reads CASSQVFYGNSGDQETQYF. The CDR3, as DNA: TGTGCCAGCAGCCAAGTGTTTTATGGTAATAGCGGGGACCAAGAGACCCAGTACTTC. V is TRBV3-1 (or the pseudogene TRBV3-2) and J is TRBJ2-5; 8 nucleotides line up with TRBD2. CDR1 is LGHDT, CDR2 YNNKEL, per germline (reference sequence). The CDR3 covers 19 residues. The ends lost 1 base at V and 0 bases at J; junction bases unmatched: 13.

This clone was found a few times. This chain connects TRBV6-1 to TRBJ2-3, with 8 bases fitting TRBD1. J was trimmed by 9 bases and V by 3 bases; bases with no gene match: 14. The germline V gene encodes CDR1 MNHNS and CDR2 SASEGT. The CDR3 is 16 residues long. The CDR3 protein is CASSDRGLDGSGTQYF. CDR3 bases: TGTGCCAGCAGTGACAGGGGGCTAGACGGCTCTGGGACGCAGTATTTT.

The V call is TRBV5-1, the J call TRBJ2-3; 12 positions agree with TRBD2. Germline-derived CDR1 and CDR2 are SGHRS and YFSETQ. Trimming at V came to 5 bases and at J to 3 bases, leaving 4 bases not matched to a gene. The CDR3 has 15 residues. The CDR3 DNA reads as TGCGCCAGCAGTCTAGCGGGGGGGTGGACAGATACGCAGTATTTT. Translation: CASSLAGGWTDTQYF.

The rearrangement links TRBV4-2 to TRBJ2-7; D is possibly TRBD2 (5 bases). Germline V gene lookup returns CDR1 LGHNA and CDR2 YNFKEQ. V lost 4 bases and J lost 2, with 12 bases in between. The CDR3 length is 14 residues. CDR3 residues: CASSPGTGAYEQYF. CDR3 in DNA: TGTGCCAGCAGCCCGGGAACCGGCGCCTACGAGCAGTACTTC.

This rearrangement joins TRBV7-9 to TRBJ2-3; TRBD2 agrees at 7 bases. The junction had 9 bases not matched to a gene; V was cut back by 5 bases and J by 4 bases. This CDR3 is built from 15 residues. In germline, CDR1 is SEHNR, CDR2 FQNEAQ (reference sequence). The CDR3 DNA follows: TGTGCCAGCAGCCCAAGACTAGCTCAGGCAGATACGCAGTATTTT. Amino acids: CASSPRLAQADTQYF.

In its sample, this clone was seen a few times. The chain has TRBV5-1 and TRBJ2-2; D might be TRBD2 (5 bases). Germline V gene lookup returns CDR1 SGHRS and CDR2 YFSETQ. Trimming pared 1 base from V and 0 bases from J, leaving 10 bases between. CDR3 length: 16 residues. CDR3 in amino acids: CASSLRTEPNTGELFF. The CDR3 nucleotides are TGCGCCAGCAGCTTGAGGACTGAACCGAACACCGGGGAGCTGTTTTTT. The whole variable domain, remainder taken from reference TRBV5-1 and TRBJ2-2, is KAGVTQTPRYLIKTRGQQVTLSCSPISGHRSVSWYQQTPGQGLQFLFEYFSETQRNKGNFPGRFSGRQFSNSRSEMNVSTLELGDSALYLCASSLRTEPNTGELFFGEGSRLTVL.

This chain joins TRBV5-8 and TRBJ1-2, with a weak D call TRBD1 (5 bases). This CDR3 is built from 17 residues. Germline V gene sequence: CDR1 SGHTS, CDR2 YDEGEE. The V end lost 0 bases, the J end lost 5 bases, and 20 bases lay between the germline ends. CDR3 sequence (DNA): TGTGCCAGCAGCTTGGCCCTGGACACGGGGGGAGGATATGGCTACACCTTC. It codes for CASSLALDTGGGYGYTF.

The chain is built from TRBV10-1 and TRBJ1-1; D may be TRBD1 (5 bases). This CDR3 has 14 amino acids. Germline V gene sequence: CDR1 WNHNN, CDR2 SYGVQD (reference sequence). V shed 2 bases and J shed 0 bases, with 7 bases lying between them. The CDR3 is CASSETGLNTEAFF. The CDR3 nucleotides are TGCGCCAGCAGTGAGACAGGTCTGAACACTGAAGCTTTCTTT.

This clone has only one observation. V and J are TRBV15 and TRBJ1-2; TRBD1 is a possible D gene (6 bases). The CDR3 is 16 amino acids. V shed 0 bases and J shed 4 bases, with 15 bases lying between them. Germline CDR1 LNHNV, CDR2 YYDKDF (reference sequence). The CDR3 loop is CATSRDGQYGLYGYTF. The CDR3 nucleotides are TGTGCCACCAGCAGAGATGGACAGTATGGGCTCTATGGCTACACCTTC.

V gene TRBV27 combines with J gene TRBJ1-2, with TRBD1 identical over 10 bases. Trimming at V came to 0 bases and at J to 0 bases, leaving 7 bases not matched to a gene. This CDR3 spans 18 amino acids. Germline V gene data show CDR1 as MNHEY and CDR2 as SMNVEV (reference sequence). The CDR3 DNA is TGTGCCAGCAGTTTATCCGGGACAGGGGAGCCCGCTAACTATGGCTACACCTTC. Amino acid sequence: CASSLSGTGEPANYGYTF.

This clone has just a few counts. DNA for the CDR3: TGTGCCAGCAGGCCACAGGGGATGTTGGATACGCAGTATTTT. This codes for CASRPQGMLDTQYF. The chain couples TRBV7-3 to TRBJ2-3, with 7 bases lining up with TRBD1. This CDR3 has 14 residues. Per germline, CDR1 SGHTA and CDR2 FQGTGA. V shed 6 bases and J 6 bases; nucleotides not matched to a gene: 9.

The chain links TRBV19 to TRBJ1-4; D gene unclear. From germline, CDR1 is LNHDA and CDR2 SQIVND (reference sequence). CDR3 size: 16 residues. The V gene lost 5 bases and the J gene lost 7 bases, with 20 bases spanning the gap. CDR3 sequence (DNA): TGTGCCAGTAGTCACCCCCTTGGGCAGTTGAGTGAAAAACTGTTTTTT. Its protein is CASSHPLGQLSEKLFF. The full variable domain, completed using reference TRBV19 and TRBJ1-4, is DGGITQSPKYLFRKEGQNVTLSCEQNLNHDAMYWYRQDPGQGLRLIYYSQIVNDFQKGDIAEGYSVSREKKESFPLTVTSAQKNPTAFYLCASSHPLGQLSEKLFFGSGTQLSVL.

The CDR3 here is CASSLAGEVHTDTQYF. As DNA, the CDR3 is TGCGCCAGCAGCTTGGCTGGCGAGGTTCACACAGATACGCAGTATTTT. The chain couples TRBV5-1 to TRBJ2-3; no clear D. Trimming shortened V by 0 bases and J by 2 bases, and 13 bases separated the two germline ends. The CDR3 consists of 16 residues. Germline lookup yields CDR1 SGHRS and CDR2 YFSETQ.

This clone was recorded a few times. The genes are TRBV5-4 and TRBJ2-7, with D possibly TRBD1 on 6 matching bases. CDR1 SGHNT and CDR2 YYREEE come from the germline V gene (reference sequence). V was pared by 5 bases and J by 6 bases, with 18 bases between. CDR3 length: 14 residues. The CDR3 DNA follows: TGTGCCAGCAGACTAGACAGGACCCCTCGCGAGCAGTACGTC. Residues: CASRLDRTPREQYV.

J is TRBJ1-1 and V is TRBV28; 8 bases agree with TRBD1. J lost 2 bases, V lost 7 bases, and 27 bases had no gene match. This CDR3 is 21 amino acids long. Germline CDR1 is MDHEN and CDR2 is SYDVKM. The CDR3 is CASTGRGGRQGAGMPNTEAFF. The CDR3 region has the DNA TGTGCCAGCACGGGACGAGGCGGCCGGCAGGGGGCTGGGATGCCTAACACTGAAGCTTTCTTT.

CDR3 loop: CASSYTGTAFYGYTF. The CDR3 DNA sequence: TGTGCCAGCAGTTACACCGGGACAGCCTTCTATGGCTACACCTTC. The J gene is TRBJ1-2, the V gene TRBV6-2 or TRBV6-3, with 7 positions matching TRBD1. The CDR3 loop spans 15 amino acids. V gave up 2 bases and J gave up 4 bases; unmatched junction bases: 7. Looked up from germline, CDR1 is MNHEY and CDR2 is SVGEGT.

The CDR3 region is CAISVPSGGGSDEQFF. The DNA for the CDR3 is TGTGCCATCAGTGTGCCCAGCGGGGGGGGCTCGGATGAGCAGTTCTTC. This chain links TRBV10-3 with TRBJ2-1; 10 bases map to TRBD2. V was pared by 4 bases and J by 8 bases, with 11 bases of the junction left unmatched. This CDR3 has 16 residues. Germline assignment: CDR1 ENHRY and CDR2 SYGVKD.

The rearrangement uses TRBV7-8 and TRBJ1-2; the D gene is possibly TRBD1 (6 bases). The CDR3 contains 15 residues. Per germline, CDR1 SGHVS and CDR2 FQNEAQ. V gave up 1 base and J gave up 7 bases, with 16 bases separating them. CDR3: CASSLEGAGAAGYTF. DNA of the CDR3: TGTGCCAGCAGCTTAGAGGGTGCGGGGGCGGCTGGCTACACCTTC.

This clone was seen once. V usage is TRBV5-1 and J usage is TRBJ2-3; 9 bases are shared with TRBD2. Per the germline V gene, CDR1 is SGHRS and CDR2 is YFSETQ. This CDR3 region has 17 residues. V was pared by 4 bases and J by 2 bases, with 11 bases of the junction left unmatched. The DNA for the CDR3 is TGCGCCAGCAGCCCCCCCCGTCGCGGGGGGGCCACAGATACGCAGTATTTT. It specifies CASSPPRRGGATDTQYF.

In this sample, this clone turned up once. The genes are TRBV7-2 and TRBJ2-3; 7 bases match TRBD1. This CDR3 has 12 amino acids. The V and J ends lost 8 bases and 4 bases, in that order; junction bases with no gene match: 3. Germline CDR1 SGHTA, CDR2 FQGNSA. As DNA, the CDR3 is TGTGCCAGCGGACAGGACCCAGATACGCAGTATTTT. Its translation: CASGQDPDTQYF.